Below, 5 T cell receptor beta chains from the same sample are listed, as sequenced in a study of blood T cell repertoires in COVID-19 (dated by TCRdb to 2019 to 2021). Receptors were amplified or captured by the immunoSEQ multiplex PCR assay. Sourced from immuneACCESS, this table was stored by TCRdb with only in-frame sequences that have V and J called. A share of the clones is absent; for the studies checked, an unresolved V gene accounts for under half, and the remainder has no known explanation. The sample includes 350,000 to 450,000 clones, with just over 90% observed a single time. About 0.9% of the sample is held by the ten biggest clonotypes. Sequencing used PBMCs or T cells enriched from blood (not recorded which). The receptors derive from a woman in her thirties or forties who had been exposed to COVID-19.

This sequence joins TRBV18 and TRBJ1-5; no clear D gene. This CDR3 is 12 amino acids long. CDR1 is KGHSH and CDR2 is LQKENI in the germline V gene. The V end lost 3 bases, the J end lost 2 bases, and 2 bases lay between the germline ends. DNA of the CDR3: TGTGCCAGCTCACCCGGCAATCAGCCCCAGCATTTT. Translation gives CASSPGNQPQHF.

This chain joins TRBV7-9 and TRBJ1-2; D gene uncertain. The CDR3 contains 14 residues. Germline V gene lookup returns CDR1 SEHNR and CDR2 FQNEAQ (reference sequence). The V end lost 4 bases, the J end lost 0 bases, and 9 bases lay between the germline ends. The DNA of the CDR3 is TGTGCCAGCAGCTCTCCCGACACTAACTATGGCTACACCTTC. Translation gives CASSSPDTNYGYTF.

The chain couples TRBV29-1 to TRBJ2-3, with TRBD2 identical over 12 bases. Per the germline V gene, CDR1 is SQVTM and CDR2 is ANQGSEA. The CDR3 is 15 amino acids. V shed 6 bases and J 4 bases; nucleotides not matched to a gene: 8. This CDR3 reads CSVKRLAGDADTQYF. DNA for the CDR3: TGCAGCGTCAAACGACTAGCGGGGGACGCAGATACGCAGTATTTT.

The J gene is TRBJ1-6, the V gene TRBV9, with a possible D match to TRBD1 (5 bases). The germline V and J ends were trimmed by 3 bases and 7 bases, with 8 bases remaining between them. Germline V gene data show CDR1 as SGDLS and CDR2 as YYNGEE. The CDR3 has 13 amino acids. CDR3 protein: CASSARGNSPLHF. For the CDR3, the DNA is TGTGCCAGCAGCGCTCGGGGGAATTCACCCCTCCACTTT.

This clone turned up a few times. V gene TRBV14 combines with J gene TRBJ2-7, with 12 bases fitting TRBD1. Germline CDR1 is SGHDN and CDR2 is FVKESK. The V segment lost 4 bases and the J segment 2 bases; nucleotides outside the gene matches: 3. This CDR3 region has 15 residues. CDR3 region: CASSRDRGRTYEQYF. The CDR3 DNA sequence: TGTGCCAGCAGCCGGGACAGGGGGCGGACCTACGAGCAGTACTTC.